Following are 21 T cell receptor beta chains from one sample sequenced in a study of cytomegalovirus exposure and HLA in healthy donors. In the PCR, 60 Vbeta and 13 Jbeta primers were used. Profiled with immunoSEQ multiplex PCR; TCRdb holds only in-frame clones, not every one. The table has 250,000 to 350,000 clones, about four fifths seen once. The sequenced sample consisted of PBMCs. The receptor source for this set is a girl aged 2 to 9 in good health and CMV-seronegative.

The CDR3 sequence is CASRKQGPNTGELFF. CDR3 nucleotide sequence: TGTGCCAGCAGGAAACAGGGGCCGAACACCGGGGAGCTGTTTTTT. V and J are TRBV7-3 and TRBJ2-2, with 7 bases fitting TRBD1. J gave up 0 bases and V 6 bases, and 4 bases lay outside the gene matches. In germline, CDR1 is SGHTA, CDR2 FQGTGA. The CDR3 has 15 residues.

The chain is built from TRBV7-2 and TRBJ2-7; D is uncertain. The V gene's germline CDR1 is SGHTA and CDR2 FQGNSA. Trimming cost V 4 bases and J 3 bases, with 4 bases left between them. This CDR3 is built from 11 residues. CDR3 coding DNA: TGTGCCAGCAGCTCATTCTACGAGCAGTACTTC. Translation: CASSSFYEQYF. Full variable domain (rest looked up from reference TRBV7-2 and TRBJ2-7): GAGVSQSPSNKVTEKGKDVELRCDPISGHTALYWYRQSLGQGLEFLIYFQGNSAPDKSGLPSDRFSAERTGGSVSTLTIQRTQQEDSAVYLCASSSFYEQYFGPGTRLTVT.

The chain links TRBV11-1 to TRBJ1-2; D ambiguous. The germline V gene has CDR1 SGHAT and CDR2 FQDESV (reference sequence). The CDR3 contains 13 residues. V was cut by 3 bases and J by 7 bases, with 12 bases left in between. CDR3 loop: CASSFRQALGYTF. The CDR3 coding sequence is TGTGCCAGCAGCTTTCGCCAGGCGCTTGGCTACACCTTC.

This rearrangement joins TRBV6-6 to TRBJ1-2; 7 nucleotides align to TRBD1. V dropped 5 bases and J dropped 4; count of bases not matched to a gene: 10. Germline V gene lookup returns CDR1 MNHNY and CDR2 SVGAGI (reference sequence). The CDR3 is made up of 15 amino acids. The DNA of the CDR3 is TGTGCCAGCAGTGCCGGGACAGCAAGTTCCTATGGCTACACCTTC. Encoded protein: CASSAGTASSYGYTF.

The rearrangement uses TRBV14 and TRBJ1-4; no definite D call. Germline CDR1 is SGHDN and CDR2 is FVKESK. This CDR3 is built from 14 residues. Trimming took off 1 base at V and 5 bases at J, with 8 bases between the two ends. For the CDR3, the DNA is TGTGCCAGCAGCCAAGGGCACAAAAATGAAAAACTGTTTTTT. Encoded protein: CASSQGHKNEKLFF.

The chain employs TRBV5-5 and TRBJ2-7; no definite D call. With 0 bases removed from V and 0 bases from J, the gap between germline ends came to 10 bases. The germline V gene encodes CDR1 SGHKS and CDR2 YYEKEE (reference sequence). This CDR3 is 15 amino acids long. The CDR3 nucleotides read TGTGCCAGCAGCTTGGAGTCGTGGAGCTCCTACGAGCAGTACTTC. It translates to CASSLESWSSYEQYF.

The CDR3 reads CSVALLWGQVGEQYF. The DNA for the CDR3 is TGCAGCGTCGCCTTATTATGGGGACAGGTAGGGGAGCAGTACTTC. The V and J genes are TRBV29-1 and TRBJ2-7, with 8 bases aligning to TRBD1. Germline loops: CDR1 SQVTM, CDR2 ANQGSEA. J was trimmed by 7 bases and V by 6 bases; bases with no gene match: 17. This CDR3 has 15 amino acids.

The chain uses TRBV7-6 and TRBJ1-1; D not certain. V was trimmed by 1 base and J by 1 base, leaving 7 bases between them. CDR1 is SGHVS, CDR2 FNYEAQ, per germline. The CDR3 is made up of 14 amino acids. CDR3 amino acids: CASSLGKANTEAFF. For the CDR3, the DNA is TGTGCCAGCAGCTTAGGCAAAGCGAACACTGAAGCTTTCTTT.

The CDR3 coding sequence is TGTGCCAGCAGTGACAGGGAGCAGTACTTC. Translating it yields CASSDREQYF. This chain links TRBV28 with TRBJ2-7; TRBD1 might be the D (6 bases). The germline V gene encodes CDR1 MDHEN and CDR2 SYDVKM. The CDR3 contains 10 residues. The V gene lost 5 bases and the J gene lost 7 bases, with 6 bases spanning the gap.

This chain joins TRBV11-2 and TRBJ1-1; no clear D. CDR1 SGHAT and CDR2 FQNNGV come from the germline V gene. With 1 base removed from V and 7 bases from J, the gap between germline ends came to 16 bases. CDR3 size: 15 residues. The CDR3, as DNA: TGTGCCAGCAGCTTAGCGTTAAACAGACCCCGTGAAGCTTTCTTT. Its protein is CASSLALNRPREAFF.

The V call is TRBV5-1, the J call TRBJ1-2; D perhaps matches TRBD1 (6 bases). Deletions cut 0 bases from V and 6 bases from J, with 21 bases between. The CDR3 has 17 residues. Germline V gene lookup returns CDR1 SGHRS and CDR2 YFSETQ. CDR3 loop: CASSLAGSGGAIDGYTF. The CDR3 region has the DNA TGCGCCAGCAGCTTGGCCGGGTCGGGGGGCGCAATCGATGGCTACACCTTC.

J is TRBJ2-7 and V is TRBV4-1; 10 nucleotides line up with TRBD2. The length of the CDR3 is 15 residues. V was clipped by 0 bases and J by 3 bases; unmatched bases: 2. CDR1 and CDR2 (germline): MGHRA, YSYEKL. The CDR3 DNA follows: TGCGCCAGCAGCCAAGATCTAGCGGGAGTCTACGAGCAGTACTTC. Amino acids: CASSQDLAGVYEQYF.

The rearrangement uses TRBV2 and TRBJ1-2; 7 positions match TRBD1. V shed 6 bases and J 4 bases; nucleotides not matched to a gene: 5. CDR1 and CDR2 from the germline V gene are SNHLY and FYNNEI. This CDR3 is 13 amino acids long. Here the CDR3 DNA reads TGTGCCAGCAGGGCAGGGGGATTCTATGGCTACACCTTC. Residues: CASRAGGFYGYTF.

The rearrangement joins TRBV11-2 to TRBJ2-7; possibly TRBD1 for D (5 bases). Germline assignment: CDR1 SGHAT and CDR2 FQNNGV. The ends were cut back, 3 bases at V and 2 bases at J, with 11 bases in the middle. CDR3 size: 14 residues. CDR3 amino acids: CASSFREIPYEQYF. The CDR3 DNA follows: TGTGCCAGCAGCTTCAGGGAAATTCCCTACGAGCAGTACTTC.

V gene TRBV27 combines with J gene TRBJ2-1, with a tentative D call TRBD2 (6 bases). There are 15 residues in the CDR3. Germline lookup yields CDR1 MNHEY and CDR2 SMNVEV (reference sequence). V gave up 6 bases and J gave up 4 bases, with 16 bases separating them. The CDR3 is CASSLLEGGYNEQFF. CDR3 bases: TGTGCCAGCAGCCTGCTGGAGGGTGGTTACAATGAGCAGTTCTTC.

J is TRBJ2-5 and V is TRBV28; 8 bases map to TRBD1. Trimming cost V 10 bases and J 2 bases; bases outside gene matches: 6. CDR1 is MDHEN, CDR2 SYDVKM, per germline. CDR3 length: 13 amino acids. The CDR3 nucleotides are TGTGCCACCGACAGGGGTCAACAAGAGACCCAGTACTTC. It specifies CATDRGQQETQYF.

V gene TRBV11-1 combines with J gene TRBJ2-4; 10 nucleotides line up with TRBD2. The length of the CDR3 is 17 residues. Trimming cost V 1 base and J 0 bases; bases outside gene matches: 3. Germline V gene sequence: CDR1 SGHAT, CDR2 FQDESV (reference sequence). The CDR3 spells CASSLGRLAGAKNIQYF. The CDR3 DNA sequence: TGTGCCAGCAGCTTAGGACGACTAGCGGGAGCCAAAAACATTCAGTACTTC. Drawing the rest from reference TRBV11-1 and TRBJ2-4, the complete variable domain is EAEVAQSPRYKITEKSQAVAFWCDPISGHATLYWYRQILGQGPELLVQFQDESVVDDSQLPKDRFSAERLKGVDSTLKIQPAELGDSAMYLCASSLGRLAGAKNIQYFGAGTRLSVL.

Details on this clone: The sample has other DNA sequences that encode this CDR3 too. This chain links TRBV2 with TRBJ2-3, with 9 bases matching TRBD1. Trimming removed 5 bases from V and 0 bases from J; junction bases left unmatched: 6. The CDR3 contains 16 residues. From germline, CDR1 is SNHLY and CDR2 FYNNEI. Written as DNA, the CDR3 is TGTGCCAGCAGTACACGACAGGGGGAGAGCACAGATACGCAGTATTTT. Translating gives CASSTRQGESTDTQYF. Looking up the rest from reference TRBV2 and TRBJ2-3 gives the full variable domain: EPEVTQTPSHQVTQMGQEVILRCVPISNHLYFYWYRQILGQKVEFLVSFYNNEISEKSEIFDDQFSVERPDGSNFTLKIRSTKLEDSAMYFCASSTRQGESTDTQYFGPGTRLTVL.

This clone has only a few counts. The chain has TRBV4-2 and TRBJ2-7; 9 bases agree with TRBD2. The V segment lost 4 bases and the J segment 4 bases; nucleotides outside the gene matches: 5. The length of the CDR3 is 14 residues. Germline CDR1 reads LGHNA; CDR2 reads YNFKEQ. The CDR3 nucleotides read TGTGCCAGCAGCCCCCTAGCGGGATGGTACGAGCAGTACTTC. Translating gives CASSPLAGWYEQYF.

This clone has just a few counts. The genes are TRBV29-1 and TRBJ2-3; D might be TRBD1 (6 bases). CDR1 and CDR2 from the germline V gene are SQVTM and ANQGSEA. The V gene lost 3 bases and the J gene lost 4 bases, with 17 bases spanning the gap. There are 15 residues in the CDR3. CDR3 in DNA: TGCAGCGTTGACGGGACACAGGGACCGGCAGATACGCAGTATTTT. Translated: CSVDGTQGPADTQYF.

V and J are TRBV7-9 and TRBJ2-7; 9 positions agree with TRBD2. The CDR3 contains 14 residues. J gave up 5 bases and V 0 bases, and 2 bases lay outside the gene matches. Germline CDR1 and CDR2: SEHNR and FQNEAQ (reference sequence). Here the CDR3 reads CASSLASGSNEQYF. The CDR3 DNA reads as TGTGCCAGCAGCTTAGCTAGCGGGAGCAACGAGCAGTACTTC.